The clone carrying this T cell receptor (beta chain) was counted only a few times. MiXCR was run by TCRdb on the RT-PCR reads, yielding one entry per CDR3 protein. The repertoire holds fewer than 700,000 distinct CDR3 sequences, with about an eighth as singletons. The record originates from a study of response to subunit inactivated influenza vaccine. The CDR3 is made up of 12 amino acids. Germline V lookup: CDR1 SNHLY, CDR2 FYNNEI. V was cut by 5 bases and J by 7 bases, with 11 bases left in between. This clonotype originated in a man in his fifties or sixties who received an inactivated influenza vaccine. The chain combines TRBV2 with TRBJ1-1; tentatively, D is TRBD1 (6 bases). The input for sequencing was PBMCs from blood, taken about 6 weeks after vaccination. The CDR3 here is CASSLDSFEAFF. As DNA, the CDR3 is TGTGCCAGCAGTCTGGACAGCTTTGAAGCTTTCTTT.